This TCR beta chain was profiled in a study of blood T cells in healthy people across ages (dated by TCRdb to 2015 to 2017). In terms of the full investigation: In model experiments, template switching captured roughly one uniquely barcoded TCR beta cDNA molecule for every two T cells. Age-related changes in TCR beta repertoire diversity were measured in the study by deep sequencing normalized with unique cDNA molecular identifiers. The donors were split into four age groups: young (average about 15 years), middle-aged (39), aged (approximately 59) and long-lived (roughly 80). To avoid experimental bias, donors of different ages were randomly spread across the sequencing lanes. The study analyzed two additional independent replicas of 1 million unique cDNA reads from the same blood draw for two donors, one aged 18 to 29 and one aged 80 or older.

The receptor library was made with 5' RACE. The sequencing machine was an Illumina HiSeq 2500. A second PCR of about 7 to 12 cycles was performed with a sample-barcoded 5' primer and a J-beta primer mix. A template-switch 5' adaptor carrying 12 random nucleotides introduced a unique molecular identifier onto each TCR beta cDNA molecule. At least 2.5 million CDR3-containing paired-end reads were obtained from each sample. First-strand cDNA synthesis was performed from all RNA using the Mint cDNA synthesis kit, with priming by a TRBC-specific oligonucleotide. Following uracil-DNA glycosylase treatment, a first 18-cycle PCR with universal primers M1SS and BC2_uni_R was performed on all cDNA. Under the source paper's analysis protocol: Normalization of each sample was performed by random selection of 1 million high-quality reads, each carrying a distinct molecular identifier. Reads with shared molecular identifiers were discarded instead of being binned into consensus sequences. MiTCR, run with a Q25 quality threshold and the strictest error-elimination algorithm, handled CDR3 identification, clonotype clustering and error correction. Lower-bound total TCR beta diversity was estimated with a nonparametric unseen species model using Euler transformation. TCRdb's own reprocessing of the public reads used fastp at Q25 and MiXCR and kept productive beta chains. One record per CDR3 amino acid sequence lists the most common genes and DNA. These V and J calls derive from TCRdb rather than the authors' analysis. The sample table records roughly 1.5 million distinct CDR3 sequences; 42% of these occur just once. The ten biggest clones cover about 3.8% of the sample.

CDR1 and CDR2 are read off the germline V gene as MNHEY and SVGEGT. The CDR3 runs 12 amino acids, cysteine and phenylalanine included. This entry keeps only the CDR3 DNA: 36 bases, framed from base 1. Concerning this clonotype itself: This receptor's antigen is unknown. Nothing much larger sits one base from this clone, and base qualities are not available.

Overall results and qualifications from the work: Since profiling was done on bulk unsorted PBMCs, naive and antigen-experienced compartments could not be conclusively compared. Observed TCR beta diversity correlated strongly with the percentage of naive T cells measured by flow cytometry. Observed TCR beta diversity per million T cells fell roughly linearly with age, and a significant reduction was already apparent by age around 44. Compared with the aged group, the long-lived group had more naive CD4+ T cells, fewer expanded clones and increased TCR diversity, a pattern suggesting age selection. Donor CMV infection status was unknown, potentially confounding age-related changes in expanded clonotypes. Estimates of total diversity based on one million sequenced T cells were regarded as lower bounds and as underestimates.

The donors were roughly 40 Caucasian individuals from Russia, aged about 6 to 100 years, who were systemically healthy. Each donor gave around 9.9 milliliters of peripheral blood, collected into EDTA-treated Vacutainer tubes. Ficoll-Paque density-gradient centrifugation was used to isolate PBMCs, with at least 6.5 million obtained per sample. Total RNA was extracted from PBMCs with Trizol reagent, with at least 6 micrograms obtained per sample. The percentages of naive CD45RAhigh/CD27high T cells were determined by flow cytometry on a PBMC aliquot from every donor. This chain joins TRBV6-2 or TRBV6-3 to TRBJ2-7, with an unclear D gene assignment. The assigned J gene may be wrong: the sequence end matches TRBJ2-5 better. This TCR derives from a woman aged 18-29 years in good health. The material sequenced was blood. The DNA sequence is given as TGTGCCACCTGGGATTCTCCGGAGACCCAGTACTTC. This codes for CATWDSPETQYF.